The 15 T cell receptor beta chains presented below share a single source sample, sequenced in a study of response to subunit inactivated influenza vaccine. TCRdb reanalysed the RT-PCR reads using MiXCR and keeps one entry per CDR3 protein. The sample holds around 190,000 distinct CDR3 sequences; 14% are singletons and the top ten take about 25%. The material was CD8+ T cells sorted from PBMCs, obtained 4 to 6 days after vaccination. The receptors here all came from a man aged 50 to 60 who received an inactivated influenza vaccine.

This rearrangement joins TRBV7-6 to TRBJ2-5; 10 bases are shared with TRBD2. CDR1 is SGHVS, CDR2 FNYEAQ, per germline. Trimming removed 7 bases from V and 3 bases from J; junction bases left unmatched: 8. The CDR3 has 15 residues. CDR3 amino acids: CASIALAGVEETQYF. The CDR3 DNA sequence: TGTGCCAGCATCGCTCTAGCGGGGGTCGAAGAGACCCAGTACTTC. Combining the CDR3 with reference TRBV7-6 and TRBJ2-5 gives the whole variable domain GAGVSQSPRYKVTKRGQDVALRCDPISGHVSLYWYRQALGQGPEFLTYFNYEAQQDKSGLPNDRFSAERPEGSISTLTIQRTEQRDSAMYRCASIALAGVEETQYFGPGTRLLVL.

The chain is built from TRBV25-1 and TRBJ1-2; 8 bases map to TRBD1. CDR1 and CDR2 from the germline V gene are MGHDK and SYGVNS. The CDR3 is 14 residues long. With 6 bases clipped from V and 4 bases from J, the junction kept 7 bases outside the gene matches. CDR3 sequence reads: CASSTAGTGYGYTF. The CDR3 DNA reads TGTGCCAGCAGCACGGCCGGGACAGGCTATGGCTACACCTTC.

This clonotype showed up just a few times. The J gene is TRBJ2-5, the V gene TRBV25-1; the match to TRBD2 covers 9 bases. The CDR3 has 17 amino acids. The J segment lost 4 bases and the V segment lost 0 bases, leaving 9 bases of the junction unmatched. The germline gives CDR1 MGHDK, CDR2 SYGVNS. The CDR3 reads CASSEYSSGRSGETQYF. CDR3 DNA sequence: TGTGCCAGCAGTGAATATTCCAGCGGGAGGTCGGGAGAGACCCAGTACTTC.

Details on this clonotype: A much more abundant neighbour one base away suggests this may be a read error. The rearrangement joins TRBV4-3 to TRBJ2-1; D assignment may be TRBD1 or TRBD2 (5 bases each). This CDR3 region has 12 residues. Germline CDR1 reads LGHNA; CDR2 reads YSLEER. CDR3 in DNA: TGCCCCAGCAGCCAAGATGGGACGGCGGAGTTCTTC. Protein product: CPSSQDGTAEFF.

The CDR3 loop reads CASSLYLRGPYEQYF. The CDR3 coding sequence is TGTGCCAGCAGCCTTTACTTACGGGGCCCCTACGAGCAGTACTTC. The chain joins TRBV13 to TRBJ2-7; D possibly matches TRBD1 or TRBD2 (5 bases each). The CDR3 totals 15 residues. Looked up from germline, CDR1 is PRHDT and CDR2 is FYEKMQ (reference sequence). Deletions cut 5 bases from V and 2 bases from J, with 16 bases between.

The gene calls are TRBV29-1 and TRBJ2-5, with a tentative D call TRBD1 (6 bases). CDR3 size: 16 residues. Trimming removed 2 bases at V and 0 bases at J, with 16 bases between. Germline V gene lookup returns CDR1 SQVTM and CDR2 ANQGSEA. CDR3 loop: CSVEKTGRGYQETQYF. CDR3 coding DNA: TGCAGCGTTGAAAAAACAGGGAGAGGGTACCAAGAGACCCAGTACTTC.

V is TRBV4-3 and J is TRBJ2-1, with 7 nucleotides matching TRBD2. This CDR3 is built from 18 residues. CDR1 is LGHNA, CDR2 YSLEER, per germline. V lost 0 bases to trimming and J lost 0 bases; unmatched junction nucleotides: 8. DNA of the CDR3: TGCGCCAGCAGCCAAGATGGAATTAGCGGGCTCTCCTACAATGAGCAGTTCTTC. Translation gives CASSQDGISGLSYNEQFF.

At least ten counts were recorded for this clonotype. The chain employs TRBV20-1 and TRBJ1-1; D ambiguous. The V gene lost 3 bases and the J gene lost 2 bases, with 13 bases spanning the gap. Germline values: CDR1 DFQATT, CDR2 SNEGSKA (reference sequence). This CDR3 has 14 residues. CDR3 in DNA: TGCAGTGCTAGTAGCGCCAGCTTTAACACTGAAGCTTTCTTT. As protein: CSASSASFNTEAFF.

This clonotype appeared a few times. This chain connects TRBV6-5 to TRBJ2-5; D is perhaps TRBD2 (6 bases). The CDR3 has 12 amino acids. CDR1 is MNHEY and CDR2 is SVGAGI in the germline V gene. The V gene lost 10 bases and the J gene lost 7 bases, with 16 bases spanning the gap. The DNA for the CDR3 is TGTGCCACCCGAATAAAGGGAGGGACCCAGTACTTC. It yields the protein CATRIKGGTQYF.

The chain is built from TRBV28 and TRBJ2-7; D remains ambiguous. V lost 6 bases, J lost 1 base, and 16 bases lay in between. Germline V CDR1 and CDR2: MDHEN, SYDVKM. The CDR3 runs 15 residues. The CDR3 nucleotides read TGTGCCAGCAGCTCTAGGGCAGGCTTATCCTACGAGCAGTACTTC. It translates to CASSSRAGLSYEQYF.

This clonotype was picked up a small number of times. The chain couples TRBV12-3 or TRBV12-4 to TRBJ2-7; D ambiguous. This CDR3 is 13 amino acids long. Between the trimmed V and J ends, which lost 4 bases and 6 bases, there was a span of 13 bases. CDR3 DNA: TGTGCCAGCAGTTGGGCAGTAGAAGGCGAGCAGTACTTC. Translating gives CASSWAVEGEQYF.

The chain is built from TRBV3-1 and TRBJ2-2; the D is unclear. This CDR3 spans 15 amino acids. Trimming took off 1 base at V and 2 bases at J, with 8 bases between the two ends. Germline CDR1 and CDR2: LGHDT and YNNKEL (reference sequence). DNA for the CDR3: TGTGCCAGCAGCCAAGTTGGCAGCAACACCGGGGAGCTGTTTTTT. Encoded protein: CASSQVGSNTGELFF.

In its sample, this clonotype was seen a few times. This chain connects TRBV28 to TRBJ2-5, with D possibly matching TRBD1 (6 bases). The CDR3 totals 16 residues. Trimming pared 1 base from V and 4 bases from J, leaving 16 bases between. Germline V gene data show CDR1 as MDHEN and CDR2 as SYDVKM. The CDR3 loop is CASSLFGDRMGETQYF. In DNA form, the CDR3 reads TGTGCCAGCAGTTTATTTGGTGACAGGATGGGAGAGACCCAGTACTTC.

The J gene is TRBJ2-7, the V gene TRBV6-2 or TRBV6-3; TRBD1 agrees at 7 bases. From germline, CDR1 is MNHEY and CDR2 SVGEGT. The trim removed 4 bases at V and 2 bases at J, leaving 14 bases unmatched. The CDR3 extends over 17 amino acids. The CDR3 DNA reads as TGTGCCAGCAGTTCCGACAGGGCCCCAAACTTTCCCTACGAGCAGTACTTC. Translating it yields CASSSDRAPNFPYEQYF.

The chain recombines TRBV9 with TRBJ1-1, with D hard to call. The CDR3 runs to 13 residues. V gave up 2 bases and J gave up 5 bases, with 10 bases separating them. CDR1 is SGDLS and CDR2 is YYNGEE in the germline V gene. The CDR3 DNA is TGTGCCAGCAGCGTCGACTCCTGGACTGAAGCTTTCTTT. The encoded protein is CASSVDSWTEAFF.